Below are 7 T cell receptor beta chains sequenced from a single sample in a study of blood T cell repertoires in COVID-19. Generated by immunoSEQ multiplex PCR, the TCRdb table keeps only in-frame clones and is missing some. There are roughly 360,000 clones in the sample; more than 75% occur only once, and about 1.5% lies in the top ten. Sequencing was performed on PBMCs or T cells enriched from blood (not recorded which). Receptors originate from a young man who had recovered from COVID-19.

CDR3 coding DNA: TGTGCCAGCAGCTTAGGACAGGGATGGTATGGCTACACCTTC. As protein: CASSLGQGWYGYTF. This chain uses TRBV11-1 with TRBJ1-2; 7 nucleotides match TRBD1. The CDR3 length is 14 residues. Germline V gene sequence: CDR1 SGHAT, CDR2 FQDESV (reference sequence). Trimming cost V 1 base and J 5 bases; bases outside gene matches: 4.

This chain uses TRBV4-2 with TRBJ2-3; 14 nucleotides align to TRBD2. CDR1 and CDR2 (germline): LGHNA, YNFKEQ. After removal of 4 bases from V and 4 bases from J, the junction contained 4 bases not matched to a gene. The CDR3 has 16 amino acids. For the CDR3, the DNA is TGTGCCAGCAGCCCGACTAGCGGGGGGGATGCAGATACGCAGTATTTT. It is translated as CASSPTSGGDADTQYF.

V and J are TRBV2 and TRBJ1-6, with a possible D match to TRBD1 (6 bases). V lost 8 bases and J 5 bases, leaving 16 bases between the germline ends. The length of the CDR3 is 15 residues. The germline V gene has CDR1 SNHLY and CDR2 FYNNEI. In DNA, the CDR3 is TGTGCCAGCTCTGGGGGCAGGGCGAATAATTCACCCCTCCACTTT. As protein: CASSGGRANNSPLHF.

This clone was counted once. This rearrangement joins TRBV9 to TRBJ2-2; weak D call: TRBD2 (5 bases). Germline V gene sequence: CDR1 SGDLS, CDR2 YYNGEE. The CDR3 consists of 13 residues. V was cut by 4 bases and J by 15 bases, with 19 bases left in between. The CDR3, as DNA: TGTGCCAGCAGCCCCTTAGGACGGGGTACGGTGTTTTTT. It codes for CASSPLGRGTVFF.

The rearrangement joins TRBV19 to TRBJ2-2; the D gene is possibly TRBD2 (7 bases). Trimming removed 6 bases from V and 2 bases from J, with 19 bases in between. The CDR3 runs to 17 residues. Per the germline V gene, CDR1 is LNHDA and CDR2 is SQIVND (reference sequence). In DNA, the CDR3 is TGTGCCAGTAGCGGTTTCGATGGGGGGGGCAACACCGGGGAGCTGTTTTTT. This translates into CASSGFDGGGNTGELFF.

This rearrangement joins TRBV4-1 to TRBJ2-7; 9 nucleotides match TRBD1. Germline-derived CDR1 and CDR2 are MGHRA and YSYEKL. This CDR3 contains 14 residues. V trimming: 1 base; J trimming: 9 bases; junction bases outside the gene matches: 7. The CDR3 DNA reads TGCGCCAGCAGCCAAGGCACAGGGGGCGCTTGGCAGTACTTC. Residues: CASSQGTGGAWQYF.

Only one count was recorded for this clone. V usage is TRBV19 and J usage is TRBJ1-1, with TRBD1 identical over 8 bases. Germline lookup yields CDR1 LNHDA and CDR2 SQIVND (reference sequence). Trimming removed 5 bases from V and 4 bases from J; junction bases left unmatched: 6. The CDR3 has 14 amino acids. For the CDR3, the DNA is TGTGCCAGTAGTGCCAGAACAGGGGGCACTGAAGCTTTCTTT. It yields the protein CASSARTGGTEAFF.